Below, one T cell receptor beta chain is given with its context. Libraries were prepared by immunoSEQ multiplex PCR; TCRdb keeps only in-frame clonotypes and omits some of them. The repertoire holds about 300,000 clones, with more than 75% as singletons. There are 15 residues in the CDR3. From germline, CDR1 is SGDLS and CDR2 YYNGEE. Trimming shortened V by 7 bases and J by 2 bases, and 19 bases separated the two germline ends. The data were obtained in a study of blood T cell repertoires in COVID-19. The receptor was derived from a man under 40 who had recovered from COVID-19. This sequence joins TRBV9 and TRBJ2-7; no firm D call. The sequenced sample was PBMCs or T cells enriched from blood (not recorded which). CDR3 protein: CASGPWNGVAYEQYF. The CDR3 region has the DNA TGTGCCAGCGGCCCTTGGAACGGAGTAGCCTACGAGCAGTACTTC.